The TCR beta chain under discussion was sequenced for a study of CD8 T cells in ankylosing spondylitis (dated by TCRdb to about 2017). Background on the whole study: To find TCR variants linked to disease, the study profiled T cell receptor beta repertoires in ankylosing spondylitis patients and healthy donors. The whole study cohort included 90 to 120 healthy donors and 20 to 30 ankylosing spondylitis patients. Peripheral blood was sampled, and synovial fluid was additionally collected from ankylosing spondylitis patients. General conclusions and limits of the study: The disease-linked clones showed a CD8+ phenotype and occurred at relatively low frequencies in peripheral blood. Some motif variants had previously been reported in the synovial fluid and blood of reactive arthritis patients, which suggests shared mechanisms of disease initiation. The disease-linked clones were reported as significantly enriched in matched synovial fluid samples from ankylosing spondylitis patients. A TCR beta motif made up of several highly homologous amino acid variants appeared to be characteristic of blood from ankylosing spondylitis patients.

Synovial fluid samples were paired with blood samples taken from the same ankylosing spondylitis patients. For sequencing, an Illumina HiSeq 2500 was employed. Quantitative 5'-RACE with molecular barcodes was used to prepare TCR beta libraries. In the paper's pipeline: Disease-linked TCR variants were identified with a new computational method built on a probabilistic model of VDJ rearrangement. TCRdb reprocessing: public reads trimmed at Q25 with fastp, clones called with MiXCR, in-frame beta chains kept. Rows merge per CDR3 protein into single entries with the most common DNA and genes. The V and J calls were determined by TCRdb, not by the authors. In this sample the table shows approximately 39,000 distinct CDR3 sequences, about 11% of which occur a single time. The biggest ten clones account for around 20% of the sample. Taken from the germline V gene, the CDR1 and CDR2 loops are SGHVS and FQNEAQ. Trimming accounts for 1 base at V and 9 bases at J, while the number of junction bases matched to no gene is 8. From the cysteine up to the phenylalanine, the CDR3 has a length of 16 residues. Just CDR3 DNA is preserved here, 48 bases in frame from base 1.

This clonotype occurred a few times. There is no known antigen for this receptor. Nothing much larger sits one base from this clone, and base qualities are not available. Sequenced: synovial fluid, either unsorted or a sorted T cell fraction (not recorded which). The clonotype comes from a male donor with ankylosing spondylitis. The rearranged chain carries TRBV7-8 and TRBJ2-1, with TRBD2 matching 11 junction bases. The CDR3 corresponds to CASSLVLAGGPGEQFF. In nucleotides, the sequence is TGTGCCAGCAGCTTAGTTTTAGCGGGAGGGCCAGGTGAGCAGTTCTTC.